This T cell receptor beta chain was sequenced in a study of T-cell reconstitution after alpha-beta-depleted transplantation in children. A library of TCRbeta sequences, prepared with unique molecular identifiers, was generated. TCRdb passed the PCR reads through MiXCR, listing each CDR3 protein once. The sample holds 200,000 to 300,000 distinct CDR3 sequences, about 12% seen once. This clonotype was recorded at least ten times. The CDR3 covers 14 residues. V dropped 4 bases and J dropped 3; count of bases not matched to a gene: 3. The receptor was isolated from a human donor who donated a stem cell graft to a child with acute lymphoblastic leukemia. The chain combines TRBV12-3 or TRBV12-4 with TRBJ2-1; 7 positions match TRBD1. The source material was PBMCs from the stem cell graft donor, sampled from the stem cell graft. The CDR3 loop is CASSSGTVYNEQFF. The CDR3 DNA reads TGTGCCAGCAGTTCCGGGACAGTCTACAATGAGCAGTTCTTC.